The clone carrying this T cell receptor (beta chain) turned up a few times. Antigen unknown. The record originates from a study of T-cell memory formation after mild COVID-19. Study-level points and caveats: Contracting CD4+ clones sat mainly in CM and EM; CD8+ in EMRA.

Germline V lookup: CDR1 LNHDA, CDR2 SQIVND (reference sequence). CDR3 length: 15 residues. J lost 2 bases, V lost 3 bases, and 3 bases had no gene match. TCR alpha and TCR beta cDNA libraries carrying sample barcodes and UMIs came from 5'RACE with constant-segment primers. TCRdb re-called the 5' RACE reads through MiXCR, storing one row per CDR3 protein. The data hold approximately 490,000 distinct CDR3 sequences, with just over 20% observed a single time. This chain connects TRBV19 to TRBJ2-1, with 8 bases that match TRBD2. Sequencing input: PBMCs or a T cell subset sorted from them (not recorded which). The origin of this receptor is an adult woman who had mild COVID-19 (a few samples of this study predate the infection). Cell type and time point are not known. The CDR3 is CASSISGIPYNEQFF. DNA for the CDR3: TGTGCCAGTAGTATTAGCGGGATCCCCTACAATGAGCAGTTCTTC.